This T cell receptor beta chain was sequenced for a study of T cell repertoires in cytomegalovirus infection. Study in general: The public TCR beta signatures pointed to both CMV infection and matching HLA type.

Comments on this clonotype: Its antigen is unknown.

Study-level findings and limits: The ex vivo response was dominated by HLA-C-restricted CMV-specific TCR beta clonotypes.

CDR3 length: 17 residues. V was pared by 6 bases and J by 0 bases, with 21 bases between. TCRdb called the reads again in MiXCR, with one record for every CDR3 protein. The sample has roughly 500,000 distinct CDR3 sequences, around 11% seen once. The chain couples TRBV12-3 or TRBV12-4 to TRBJ2-7, with a weak D call TRBD2 (7 bases). This clonotype was sampled from a human donor in good health (CMV status not recorded). Some clones in this sample may be carry-over from other donors' samples. The sequenced sample was PBMCs. This chain's CDR3 is CASSPPGGGWSSYEQYF. DNA for the CDR3: TGTGCCAGCAGCCCACCGGGGGGCGGATGGAGCTCCTACGAGCAGTACTTC.